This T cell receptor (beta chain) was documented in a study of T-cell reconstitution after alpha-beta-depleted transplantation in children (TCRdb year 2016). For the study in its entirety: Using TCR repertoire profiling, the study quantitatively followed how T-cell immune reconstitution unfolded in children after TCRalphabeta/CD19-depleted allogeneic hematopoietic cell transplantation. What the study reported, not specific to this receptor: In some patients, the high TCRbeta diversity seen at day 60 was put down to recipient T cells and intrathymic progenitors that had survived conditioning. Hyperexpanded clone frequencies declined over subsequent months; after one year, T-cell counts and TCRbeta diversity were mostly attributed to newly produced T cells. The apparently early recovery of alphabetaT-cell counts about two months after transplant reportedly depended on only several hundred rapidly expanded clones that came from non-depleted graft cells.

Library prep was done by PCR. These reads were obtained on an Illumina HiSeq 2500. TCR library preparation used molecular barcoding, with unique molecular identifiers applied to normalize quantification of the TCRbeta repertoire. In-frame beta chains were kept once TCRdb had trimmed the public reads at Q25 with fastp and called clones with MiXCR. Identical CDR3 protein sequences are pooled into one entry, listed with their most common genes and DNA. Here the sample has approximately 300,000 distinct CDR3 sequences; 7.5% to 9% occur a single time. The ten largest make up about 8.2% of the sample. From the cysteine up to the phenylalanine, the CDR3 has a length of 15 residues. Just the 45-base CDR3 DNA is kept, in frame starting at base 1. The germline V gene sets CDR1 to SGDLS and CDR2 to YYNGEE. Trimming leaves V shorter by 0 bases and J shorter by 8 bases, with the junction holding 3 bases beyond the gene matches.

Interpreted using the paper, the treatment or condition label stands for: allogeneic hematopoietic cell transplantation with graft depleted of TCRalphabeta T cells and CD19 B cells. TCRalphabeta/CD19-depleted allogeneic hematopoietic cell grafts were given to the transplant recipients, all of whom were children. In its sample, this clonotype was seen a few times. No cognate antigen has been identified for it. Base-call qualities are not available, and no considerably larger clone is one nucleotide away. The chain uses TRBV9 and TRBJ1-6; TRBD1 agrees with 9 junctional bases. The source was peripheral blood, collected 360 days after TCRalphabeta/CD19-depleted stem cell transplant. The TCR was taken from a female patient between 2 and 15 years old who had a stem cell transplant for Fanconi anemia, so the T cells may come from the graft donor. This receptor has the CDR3 CASSVGGTGYSPLHF. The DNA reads TGTGCCAGCAGCGTAGGCGGGACAGGGTATTCACCCCTCCACTTT.